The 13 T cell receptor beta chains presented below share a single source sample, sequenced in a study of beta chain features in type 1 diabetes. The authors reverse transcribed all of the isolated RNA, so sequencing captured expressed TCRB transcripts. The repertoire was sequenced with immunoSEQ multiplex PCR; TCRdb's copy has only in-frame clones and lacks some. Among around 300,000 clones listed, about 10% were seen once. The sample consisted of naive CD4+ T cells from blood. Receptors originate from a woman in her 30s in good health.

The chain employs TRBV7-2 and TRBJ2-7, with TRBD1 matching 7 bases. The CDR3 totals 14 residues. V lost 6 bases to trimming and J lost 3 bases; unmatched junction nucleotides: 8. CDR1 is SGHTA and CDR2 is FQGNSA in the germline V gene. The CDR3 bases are TGTGCCAGCAGGACCGGACAGGAGATCTACGAGCAGTACTTC. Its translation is CASRTGQEIYEQYF. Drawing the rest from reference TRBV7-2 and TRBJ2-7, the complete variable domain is GAGVSQSPSNKVTEKGKDVELRCDPISGHTALYWYRQSLGQGLEFLIYFQGNSAPDKSGLPSDRFSAERTGGSVSTLTIQRTQQEDSAVYLCASRTGQEIYEQYFGPGTRLTVT.

In DNA, the CDR3 is TGTGCCAGCTCACCCGGGATGTTTTACGAGCAGTACTTC. Residues: CASSPGMFYEQYF. This chain links TRBV18 with TRBJ2-7; D may be TRBD2 (5 bases). V was clipped by 3 bases and J by 4 bases, with 10 bases between them. The CDR3 spans 13 residues. The germline CDR1 and CDR2 sequences are KGHSH and LQKENI. The full variable domain, its missing parts supplied by reference TRBV18 and TRBJ2-7, is NAGVMQNPRHLVRRRGQEARLRCSPMKGHSHVYWYRQLPEEGLKFMVYLQKENIIDESGMPKERFSAEFPKEGPSILRIQQVVRGDSAAYFCASSPGMFYEQYFGPGTRLTVT.

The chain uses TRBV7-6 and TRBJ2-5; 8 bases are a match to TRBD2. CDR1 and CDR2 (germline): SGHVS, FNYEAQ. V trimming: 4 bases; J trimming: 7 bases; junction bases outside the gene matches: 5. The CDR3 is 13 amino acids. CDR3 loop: CASSSGGLGTQYF. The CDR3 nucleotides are TGTGCCAGCAGCTCGGGGGGGCTCGGGACCCAGTACTTC.

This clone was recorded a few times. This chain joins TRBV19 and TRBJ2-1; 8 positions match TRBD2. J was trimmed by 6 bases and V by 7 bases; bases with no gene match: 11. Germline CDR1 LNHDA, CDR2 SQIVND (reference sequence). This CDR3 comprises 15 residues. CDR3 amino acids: CASNPLAGLGNEQFF. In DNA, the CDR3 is TGTGCCAGTAATCCCTTAGCGGGATTGGGCAATGAGCAGTTCTTC.

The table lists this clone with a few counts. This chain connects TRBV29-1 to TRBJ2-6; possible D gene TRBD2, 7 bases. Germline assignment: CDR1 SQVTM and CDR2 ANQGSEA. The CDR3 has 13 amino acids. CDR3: CGGAGPGANVLTF. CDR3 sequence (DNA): TGCGGGGGGGCGGGCCCCGGGGCCAACGTCCTGACTTTC.

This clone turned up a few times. CDR3 nucleotide sequence: TGTGCCAGCAGCCATGAGTTTAGCGGAAATGAGCAGTTCTTC. Protein: CASSHEFSGNEQFF. The gene calls are TRBV7-2 and TRBJ2-1; D may be TRBD2 (6 bases). The V gene's germline CDR1 is SGHTA and CDR2 FQGNSA. This CDR3 is 14 amino acids long. V shed 5 bases and J shed 7 bases, with 15 bases lying between them. The variable domain in full, with the rest retrieved from reference TRBV7-2 and TRBJ2-1, is GAGVSQSPSNKVTEKGKDVELRCDPISGHTALYWYRQSLGQGLEFLIYFQGNSAPDKSGLPSDRFSAERTGGSVSTLTIQRTQQEDSAVYLCASSHEFSGNEQFFGPGTRLTVL.

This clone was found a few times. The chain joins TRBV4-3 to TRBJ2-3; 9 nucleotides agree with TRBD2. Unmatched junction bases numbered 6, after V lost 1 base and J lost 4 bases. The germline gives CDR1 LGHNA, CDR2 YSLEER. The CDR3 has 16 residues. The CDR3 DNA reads TGCGCCAGCAGCCAAGTAGCGGGAGCCGACCCAGATACGCAGTATTTT. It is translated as CASSQVAGADPDTQYF.

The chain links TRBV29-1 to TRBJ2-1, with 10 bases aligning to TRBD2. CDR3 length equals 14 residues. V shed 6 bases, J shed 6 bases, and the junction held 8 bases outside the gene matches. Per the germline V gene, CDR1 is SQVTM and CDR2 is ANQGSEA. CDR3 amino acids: CSVLLAGDPNEQFF. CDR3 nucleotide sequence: TGCAGCGTACTCCTAGCGGGAGACCCCAATGAGCAGTTCTTC.

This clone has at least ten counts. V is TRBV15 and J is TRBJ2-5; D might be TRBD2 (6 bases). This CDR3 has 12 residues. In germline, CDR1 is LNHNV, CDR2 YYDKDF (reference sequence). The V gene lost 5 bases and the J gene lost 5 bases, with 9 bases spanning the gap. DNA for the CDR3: TGTGCCACCAGCGGGGGGTACGAGACCCAGTACTTC. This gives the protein CATSGGYETQYF.

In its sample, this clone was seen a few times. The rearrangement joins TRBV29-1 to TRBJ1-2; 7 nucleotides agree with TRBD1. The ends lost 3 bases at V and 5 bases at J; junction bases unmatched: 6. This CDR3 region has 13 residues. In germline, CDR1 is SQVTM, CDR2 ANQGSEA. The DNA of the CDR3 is TGCAGCGTTGAGAGTAACAGGGGATATGGCTACACCTTC. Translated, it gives CSVESNRGYGYTF.

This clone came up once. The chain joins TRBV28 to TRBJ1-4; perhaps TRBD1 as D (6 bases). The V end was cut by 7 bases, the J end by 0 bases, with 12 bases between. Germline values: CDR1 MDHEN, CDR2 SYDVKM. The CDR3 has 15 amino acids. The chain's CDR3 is CASTTTGSTNEKLFF. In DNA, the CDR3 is TGTGCCAGCACGACCACAGGGTCAACTAATGAAAAACTGTTTTTT.

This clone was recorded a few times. The CDR3 sequence is CASSRDRSSDTQYF. The CDR3 coding sequence is TGTGCCAGCAGCCGGGACAGGAGTTCAGATACGCAGTATTTT. V gene TRBV2 combines with J gene TRBJ2-3; 8 nucleotides align to TRBD1. The CDR3 sequence is 14 residues long. Germline V gene sequence: CDR1 SNHLY, CDR2 FYNNEI. J was trimmed by 4 bases and V by 6 bases; bases with no gene match: 6.

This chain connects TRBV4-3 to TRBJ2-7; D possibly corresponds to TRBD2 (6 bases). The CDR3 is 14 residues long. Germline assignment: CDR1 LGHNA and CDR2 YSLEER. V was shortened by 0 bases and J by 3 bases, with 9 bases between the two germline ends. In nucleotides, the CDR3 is TGCGCCAGCAGCCAAGATGGGGACTTCTACGAGCAGTACTTC. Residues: CASSQDGDFYEQYF.